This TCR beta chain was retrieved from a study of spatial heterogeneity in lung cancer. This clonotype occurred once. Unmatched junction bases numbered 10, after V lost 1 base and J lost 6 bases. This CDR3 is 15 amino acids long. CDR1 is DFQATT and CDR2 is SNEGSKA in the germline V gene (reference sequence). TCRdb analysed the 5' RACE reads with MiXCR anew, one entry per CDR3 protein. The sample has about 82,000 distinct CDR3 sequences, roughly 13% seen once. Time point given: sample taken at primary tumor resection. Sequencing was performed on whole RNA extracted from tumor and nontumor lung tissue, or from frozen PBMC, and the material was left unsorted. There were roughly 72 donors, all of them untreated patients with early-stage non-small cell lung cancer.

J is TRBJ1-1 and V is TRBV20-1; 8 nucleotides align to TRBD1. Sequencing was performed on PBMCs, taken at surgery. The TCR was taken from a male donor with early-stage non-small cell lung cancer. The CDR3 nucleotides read TGCAGTGCTAGAGGCACGACAGGGACAGGCCCTGAAGCTTTCTTT. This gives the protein CSARGTTGTGPEAFF.